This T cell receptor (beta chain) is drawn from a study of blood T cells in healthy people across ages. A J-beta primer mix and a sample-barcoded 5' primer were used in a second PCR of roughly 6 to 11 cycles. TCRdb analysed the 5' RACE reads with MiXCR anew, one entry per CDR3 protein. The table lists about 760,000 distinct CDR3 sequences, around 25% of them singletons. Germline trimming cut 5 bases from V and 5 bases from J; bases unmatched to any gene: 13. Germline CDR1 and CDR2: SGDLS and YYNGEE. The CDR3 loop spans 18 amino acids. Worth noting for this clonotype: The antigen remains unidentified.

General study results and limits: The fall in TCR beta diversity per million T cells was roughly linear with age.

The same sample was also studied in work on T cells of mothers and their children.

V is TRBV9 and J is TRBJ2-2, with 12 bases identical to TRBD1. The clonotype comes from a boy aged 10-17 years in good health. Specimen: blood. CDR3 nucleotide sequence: TGTGCCAGCAGTAATAGACCGGGACAGGGGGCAAAAACCGGGGAGCTGTTTTTT. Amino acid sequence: CASSNRPGQGAKTGELFF.